Below, one T cell receptor (beta chain) is given with its context. Clones were sequenced by immunoSEQ multiplex PCR, and TCRdb holds only the in-frame ones, with some missing. The profile shows under 200,000 clones, 95% to 96% of them singletons. This sample stems from a study of control samples from healthy donors and cancer patients. V lost 6 bases and J lost 6; bases outside the gene matches: 11. The CDR3 extends over 15 amino acids. CDR1 and CDR2 from the germline V gene are LNHDA and SQIVND (reference sequence). This receptor was taken from a woman between 25 and 40 years old in good health. Sequencing was carried out using blood. V and J are TRBV19 and TRBJ2-1; 7 bases are shared with TRBD2. The CDR3, as DNA: TGTGCCAGTAGCCAGATGCAGGGACTACCCAATGAGCAGTTCTTC. This translates into CASSQMQGLPNEQFF.